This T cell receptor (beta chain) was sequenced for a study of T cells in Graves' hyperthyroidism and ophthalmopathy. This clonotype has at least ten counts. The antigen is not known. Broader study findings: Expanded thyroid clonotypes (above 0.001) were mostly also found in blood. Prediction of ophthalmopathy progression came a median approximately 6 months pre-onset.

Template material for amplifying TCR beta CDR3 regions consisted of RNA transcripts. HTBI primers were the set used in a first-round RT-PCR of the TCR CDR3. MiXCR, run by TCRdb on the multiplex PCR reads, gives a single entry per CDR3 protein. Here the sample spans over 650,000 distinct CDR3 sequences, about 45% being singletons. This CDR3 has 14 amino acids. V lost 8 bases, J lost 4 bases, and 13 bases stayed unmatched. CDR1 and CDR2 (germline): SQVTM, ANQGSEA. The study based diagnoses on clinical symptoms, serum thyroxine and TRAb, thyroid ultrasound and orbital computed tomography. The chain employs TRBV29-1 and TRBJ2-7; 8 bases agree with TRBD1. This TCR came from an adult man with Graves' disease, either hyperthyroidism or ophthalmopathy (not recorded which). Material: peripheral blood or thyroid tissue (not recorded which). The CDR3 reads CSTLGAGGDYEQYF. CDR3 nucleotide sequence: TGCAGCACCCTGGGGGCAGGGGGCGATTACGAGCAGTACTTC.